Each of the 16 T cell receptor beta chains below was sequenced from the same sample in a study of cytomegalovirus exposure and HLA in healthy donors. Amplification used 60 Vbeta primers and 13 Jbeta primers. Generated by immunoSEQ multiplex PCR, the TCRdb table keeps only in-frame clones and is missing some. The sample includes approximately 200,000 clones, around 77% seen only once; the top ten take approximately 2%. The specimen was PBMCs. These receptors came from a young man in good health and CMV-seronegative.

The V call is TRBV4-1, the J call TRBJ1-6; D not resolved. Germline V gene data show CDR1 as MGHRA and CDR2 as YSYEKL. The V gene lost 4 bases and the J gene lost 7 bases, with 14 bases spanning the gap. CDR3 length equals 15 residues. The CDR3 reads CASSRGPLRNSPLHF. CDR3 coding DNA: TGCGCCAGCAGCCGCGGCCCTCTAAGAAATTCACCCCTCCACTTT.

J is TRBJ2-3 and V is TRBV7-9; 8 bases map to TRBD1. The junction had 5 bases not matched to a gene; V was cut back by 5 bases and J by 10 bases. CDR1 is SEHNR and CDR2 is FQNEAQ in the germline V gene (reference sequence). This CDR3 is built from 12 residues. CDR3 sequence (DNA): TGTGCCAGCAGCCAGACAGGGGATTCGCAGTATTTT. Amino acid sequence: CASSQTGDSQYF.

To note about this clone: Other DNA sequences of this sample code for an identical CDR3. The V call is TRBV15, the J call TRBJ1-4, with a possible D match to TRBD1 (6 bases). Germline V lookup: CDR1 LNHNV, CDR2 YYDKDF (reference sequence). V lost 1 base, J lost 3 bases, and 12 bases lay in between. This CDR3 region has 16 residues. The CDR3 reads CATSRATGSPNEKLFF. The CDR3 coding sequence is TGTGCCACCAGCAGAGCTACAGGGTCGCCTAATGAAAAACTGTTTTTT.

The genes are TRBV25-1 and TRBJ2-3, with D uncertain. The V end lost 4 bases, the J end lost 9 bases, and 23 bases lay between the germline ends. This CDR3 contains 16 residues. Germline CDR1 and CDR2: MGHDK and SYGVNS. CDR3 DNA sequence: TGTGCCAGCAGTGCGTCAAATCCCGGGTCTCGTGGGACGCAGTATTTT. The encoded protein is CASSASNPGSRGTQYF.

For the CDR3, the DNA is TGTGCCAGCAGTCTCCGTAAGGGGTGGGCCTACGAGCAGTACTTC. Translating gives CASSLRKGWAYEQYF. The chain carries TRBV28 and TRBJ2-7, with D tentatively TRBD1 (5 bases). The CDR3 is made up of 15 amino acids. CDR1 and CDR2 from the germline V gene are MDHEN and SYDVKM. V lost 5 bases and J 2 bases, leaving 16 bases between the germline ends.

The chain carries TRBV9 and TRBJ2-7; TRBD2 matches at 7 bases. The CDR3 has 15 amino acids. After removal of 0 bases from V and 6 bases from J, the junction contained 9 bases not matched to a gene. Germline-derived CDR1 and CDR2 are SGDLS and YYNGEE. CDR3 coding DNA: TGTGCCAGCAGCGTAGAGGGCGGGAGCTTCTCCGAGCAGTACTTC. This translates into CASSVEGGSFSEQYF.

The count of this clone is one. The CDR3 here is CASSSGTGRFEQYF. The CDR3 DNA is TGTGCCAGCAGTTCCGGGACAGGGCGGTTCGAGCAGTACTTC. V and J are TRBV6-5 and TRBJ2-7; 9 bases map to TRBD1. Germline-derived CDR1 and CDR2 are MNHEY and SVGAGI. Trimming took 4 bases from V and 6 from J; bases not matched to a gene: 7. This CDR3 region has 14 residues.

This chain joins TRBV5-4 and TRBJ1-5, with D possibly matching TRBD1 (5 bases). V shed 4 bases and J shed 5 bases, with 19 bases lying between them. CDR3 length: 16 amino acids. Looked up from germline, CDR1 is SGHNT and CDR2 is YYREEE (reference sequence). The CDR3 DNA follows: TGTGCCAGCAGCATTTATCAGGGCACGGAAGATCAGCCCCAGCATTTT. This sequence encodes CASSIYQGTEDQPQHF.

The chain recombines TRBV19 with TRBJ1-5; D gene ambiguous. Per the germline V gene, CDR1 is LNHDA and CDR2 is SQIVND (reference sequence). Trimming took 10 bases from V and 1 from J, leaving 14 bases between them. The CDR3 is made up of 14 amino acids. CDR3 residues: CATDSQDSNQPQHF. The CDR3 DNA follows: TGTGCCACCGACTCTCAAGACAGCAATCAGCCCCAGCATTTT. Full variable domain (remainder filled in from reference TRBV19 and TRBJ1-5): DGGITQSPKYLFRKEGQNVTLSCEQNLNHDAMYWYRQDPGQGLRLIYYSQIVNDFQKGDIAEGYSVSREKKESFPLTVTSAQKNPTAFYLCATDSQDSNQPQHFGDGTRLSIL.

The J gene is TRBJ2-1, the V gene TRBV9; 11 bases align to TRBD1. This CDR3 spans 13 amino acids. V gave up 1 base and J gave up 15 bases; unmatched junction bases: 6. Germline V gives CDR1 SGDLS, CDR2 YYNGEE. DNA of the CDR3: TGTGCCAGCAGCGTAAGGACAGGGGGCTTCCCGTTCTTC. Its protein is CASSVRTGGFPFF.

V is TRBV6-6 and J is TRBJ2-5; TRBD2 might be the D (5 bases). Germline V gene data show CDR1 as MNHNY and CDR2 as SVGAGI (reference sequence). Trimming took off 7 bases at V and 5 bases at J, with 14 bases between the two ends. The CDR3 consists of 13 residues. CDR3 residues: CASTSGITETQYF. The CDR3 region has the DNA TGTGCCAGCACGTCGGGAATTACGGAGACCCAGTACTTC.

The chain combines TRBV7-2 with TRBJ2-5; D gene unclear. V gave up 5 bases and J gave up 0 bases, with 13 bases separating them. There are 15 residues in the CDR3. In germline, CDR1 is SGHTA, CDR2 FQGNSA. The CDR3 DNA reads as TGTGCCAGCAGCCCGGCAGGTCGGTACCAAGAGACCCAGTACTTC. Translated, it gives CASSPAGRYQETQYF.

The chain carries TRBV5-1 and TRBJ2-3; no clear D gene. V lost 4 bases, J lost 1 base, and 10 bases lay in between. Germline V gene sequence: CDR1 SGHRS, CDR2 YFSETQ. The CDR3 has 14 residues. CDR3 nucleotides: TGCGCCAGCAGCGTTGAGTTGGGCACAGATACGCAGTATTTT. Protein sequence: CASSVELGTDTQYF.

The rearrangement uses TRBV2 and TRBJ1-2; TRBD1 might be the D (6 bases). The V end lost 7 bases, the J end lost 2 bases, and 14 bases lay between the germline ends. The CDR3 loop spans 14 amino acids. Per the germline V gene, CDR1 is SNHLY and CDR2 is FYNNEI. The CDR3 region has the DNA TGTGCCAGCAACAGCAGGGGCTTGAACTATGGCTACACCTTC. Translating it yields CASNSRGLNYGYTF.

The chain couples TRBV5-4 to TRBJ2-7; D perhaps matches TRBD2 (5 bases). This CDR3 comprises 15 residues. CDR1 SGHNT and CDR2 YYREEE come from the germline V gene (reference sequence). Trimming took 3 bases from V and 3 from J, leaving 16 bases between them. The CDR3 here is CASSSSRLGYYEQYF. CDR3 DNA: TGTGCCAGCAGCTCTAGCAGGTTAGGCTACTACGAGCAGTACTTC.

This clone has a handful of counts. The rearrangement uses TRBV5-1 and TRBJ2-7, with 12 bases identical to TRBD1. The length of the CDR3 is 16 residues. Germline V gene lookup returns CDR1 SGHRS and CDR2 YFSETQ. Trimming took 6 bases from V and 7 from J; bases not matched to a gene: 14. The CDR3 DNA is TGCGCCAGCACGAATCTGGGGACAGGGGGCAGGGGGGAGCAGTACTTC. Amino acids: CASTNLGTGGRGEQYF.